A single sample gave rise to the 27 T cell receptor beta chains below, sequenced in a study of OX40 agonist ivuxolimab in advanced cancers. Sequenced by immunoSEQ multiplex PCR; TCRdb stores in-frame clones only, minus some. The sample lists approximately 76,000 clones, 80% to 90% occurring once. Sample: CD4+ or CD8+ T cells sorted from blood, taken in a trial of the OX40 agonist ivuxolimab. The receptors derive from an adult with an advanced solid tumor such as melanoma, head and neck, liver or kidney cancer.

This chain uses TRBV10-3 with TRBJ2-3; the D is unclear. Trimming removed 8 bases from V and 4 bases from J, with 13 bases in between. This CDR3 comprises 13 residues. CDR1 is ENHRY and CDR2 is SYGVKD in the germline V gene. CDR3 residues: CAIALQGSDTQYF. The CDR3 nucleotides read TGTGCCATCGCACTCCAAGGATCAGATACGCAGTATTTT.

Notes on this clone: Germline is not matched at one junction end, which may reflect a read error. The chain recombines TRBV10-1 with TRBJ2-1; D is undetermined. There are 14 residues in the CDR3. CDR1 is WNHNN, CDR2 SYGVQD, per germline (reference sequence). CDR3 DNA: TGCGCCAGCAGTGAGTCGATCAGCTACGATGAGCAGTTCTTC. Translation: CASSESISYDEQFF.

CDR3 in DNA: TGTGCCAGCTCACCGCCTCTAGCTCAAGAGACCCAGTACTTC. Amino acid sequence: CASSPPLAQETQYF. The chain combines TRBV18 with TRBJ2-5; weak D call: TRBD2 (5 bases). The CDR3 runs 14 residues. Deletions cut 3 bases from V and 2 bases from J, with 10 bases between. In germline, CDR1 is KGHSH, CDR2 LQKENI.

This clone was seen a handful of times. CDR3 amino acids: CASSHWRLSNSPLHF. The DNA for the CDR3 is TGTGCCAGCAGCCACTGGAGACTGTCCAATTCACCCCTCCACTTT. This chain connects TRBV5-6 to TRBJ1-6; no definite D call. The CDR3 has 15 residues. The V end was cut by 4 bases, the J end by 7 bases, with 15 bases between. The germline CDR1 and CDR2 sequences are SGHDT and YYEEEE.

The V call is TRBV19, the J call TRBJ1-2, with TRBD1 identical over 7 bases. With 8 bases clipped from V and 4 bases from J, the junction kept 4 bases outside the gene matches. The germline V gene has CDR1 LNHDA and CDR2 SQIVND (reference sequence). The CDR3 has 12 amino acids. CDR3 nucleotide sequence: TGTGCCAGTGGGGACAGCTTCTATGGCTACACCTTC. Translation: CASGDSFYGYTF.

The gene calls are TRBV11-1 and TRBJ1-5; no clear D. Germline V gene lookup returns CDR1 SGHAT and CDR2 FQDESV (reference sequence). V was cut by 1 base and J by 7 bases, with 8 bases left in between. The CDR3 consists of 13 residues. The CDR3 loop reads CASSLEGGQPQHF. In nucleotides, the CDR3 is TGTGCCAGCAGCTTAGAGGGAGGGCAGCCCCAGCATTTT.

Here the CDR3 DNA reads TGCGCCAGCAGCTTGGAGCCTAGCGGGAGTGGTAGCACAGATACGCAGTATTTT. It yields the protein CASSLEPSGSGSTDTQYF. The rearrangement links TRBV5-1 to TRBJ2-3; 10 bases agree with TRBD2. This CDR3 contains 18 residues. Germline loops: CDR1 SGHRS, CDR2 YFSETQ. V lost 0 bases and J lost 0; bases outside the gene matches: 7.

The table lists this clone with a few counts. The CDR3 loop is CASSLVLRDTLNTEAFF. The CDR3 bases are TGTGCCAGCAGCTTAGTCTTGAGGGACACTTTGAACACTGAAGCTTTCTTT. The V gene is TRBV13, the J gene TRBJ1-1, with a tentative D call TRBD1 (6 bases). This CDR3 comprises 17 residues. The V gene lost 1 base and the J gene lost 0 bases, with 15 bases spanning the gap. Germline-derived CDR1 and CDR2 are PRHDT and FYEKMQ (reference sequence).

The rearrangement links TRBV19 to TRBJ2-7, with 8 positions matching TRBD2. The V segment lost 3 bases and the J segment 2 bases; nucleotides outside the gene matches: 0. This CDR3 has 13 amino acids. The germline gives CDR1 LNHDA, CDR2 SQIVND (reference sequence). In DNA form, the CDR3 reads TGTGCCAGTAGTATGGGACTAGCCTACGAGCAGTACTTC. Its translation: CASSMGLAYEQYF.

The genes are TRBV2 and TRBJ1-5; weak D call: TRBD1 (5 bases). Germline CDR1 and CDR2: SNHLY and FYNNEI. The CDR3 is made up of 15 amino acids. Deletions cut 11 bases from V and 0 bases from J, with 17 bases between. CDR3 DNA sequence: TGTGCCGGGTCCGGAACGGGGGGTAGCAATCAGCCCCAGCATTTT. Amino acid sequence: CAGSGTGGSNQPQHF.

The chain couples TRBV29-1 to TRBJ2-1; no reliable D call. With 4 bases removed from V and 8 bases from J, the gap between germline ends came to 18 bases. Germline assignment: CDR1 SQVTM and CDR2 ANQGSEA. The CDR3 extends over 14 amino acids. The DNA of the CDR3 is TGCAGCGTTGTCCCCGGGTTTTTTGGGGATGAGCAGTTCTTC. Amino acids: CSVVPGFFGDEQFF.

The chain links TRBV11-2 to TRBJ2-2; 7 bases are shared with TRBD1. The V and J ends lost 1 base and 1 base, in that order; junction bases with no gene match: 3. This CDR3 comprises 16 residues. The germline V gene encodes CDR1 SGHAT and CDR2 FQNNGV. Here the CDR3 DNA reads TGTGCCAGCAGCTTAGGGGACAGACGGAACACCGGGGAGCTGTTTTTT. This encodes CASSLGDRRNTGELFF.

This clone was recorded a few times. The rearrangement uses TRBV6-1 and TRBJ2-2; 7 bases line up with TRBD1. Germline trimming cut 4 bases from V and 5 bases from J; bases unmatched to any gene: 7. The V gene's germline CDR1 is MNHNS and CDR2 SASEGT. This CDR3 is built from 15 residues. CDR3: CASSVDRVATGELFF. The CDR3 region has the DNA TGTGCCAGCAGTGTAGACAGGGTCGCGACCGGGGAGCTGTTTTTT.

This clone was seen once. This chain uses TRBV19 with TRBJ2-7; D is perhaps TRBD2 (6 bases). This CDR3 is built from 14 residues. Germline loops: CDR1 LNHDA, CDR2 SQIVND (reference sequence). V lost 3 bases, J lost 7 bases, and 16 bases lay in between. CDR3 DNA sequence: TGTGCCAGTAGTATTAGCGGAGGGGACCGGGAGCAGTACTTC. Translated, it gives CASSISGGDREQYF.

The gene calls are TRBV5-1 and TRBJ1-1, with 7 bases that match TRBD1. Per germline, CDR1 SGHRS and CDR2 YFSETQ. The CDR3 consists of 15 residues. V shed 2 bases, J shed 2 bases, and the junction held 6 bases outside the gene matches. The CDR3 sequence is CASSFGDSFNTEAFF. As DNA, the CDR3 is TGCGCCAGCAGCTTCGGGGACAGCTTTAACACTGAAGCTTTCTTT.

The chain is built from TRBV2 and TRBJ1-5, with D perhaps matching TRBD1 (5 bases). The CDR3 spans 15 residues. Between the trimmed V and J ends, which lost 6 bases and 4 bases, there was a span of 16 bases. In germline, CDR1 is SNHLY, CDR2 FYNNEI. DNA of the CDR3: TGTGCCAGCAGGCCGGGACGGTCTATTAATCAGCCCCAGCATTTT. Encoded protein: CASRPGRSINQPQHF.

The chain couples TRBV7-2 to TRBJ2-3; no definite D call. This CDR3 contains 12 residues. Germline V gene lookup returns CDR1 SGHTA and CDR2 FQGNSA. V was pared by 5 bases and J by 1 base, with 4 bases between. CDR3 protein: CASSPRTDTQYF. CDR3 coding DNA: TGTGCCAGCAGCCCCCGCACAGATACGCAGTATTTT.

This clone was observed a single time. This rearrangement joins TRBV7-2 to TRBJ2-3; perhaps TRBD2 as D (6 bases). CDR1 SGHTA and CDR2 FQGNSA come from the germline V gene. Trimming cost V 5 bases and J 4 bases, with 16 bases left between them. This CDR3 has 15 residues. The CDR3 loop reads CASSAPVAGPDTQYF. Written as DNA, the CDR3 is TGTGCCAGCAGCGCGCCGGTTGCGGGGCCAGATACGCAGTATTTT.

To note about this clone: Compared with germline, one end of the junction differs, possibly owing to a read error. This chain connects TRBV5-1 to TRBJ1-2; the D is unclear. The length of the CDR3 is 14 residues. Germline CDR1 SGHRS, CDR2 YFSETQ. The CDR3 loop is CASSLGSHNYGYTF. CDR3 bases: TGTGCCAGCAGCTTGGGGAGTCATAACTATGGCTACACCTTC.

The V gene is TRBV28, the J gene TRBJ2-1; D is perhaps TRBD1 or TRBD2 (5 bases each). Deletions cut 1 base from V and 8 bases from J, with 18 bases between. This CDR3 is built from 16 residues. Germline V gene lookup returns CDR1 MDHEN and CDR2 SYDVKM. Here the CDR3 reads CASSLLMGPTSDEQFF. In DNA form, the CDR3 reads TGTGCCAGCAGTTTATTAATGGGACCGACCTCCGATGAGCAGTTCTTC.

V is TRBV9 and J is TRBJ2-7; perhaps TRBD2 as D (7 bases). This CDR3 is built from 16 residues. CDR1 is SGDLS, CDR2 YYNGEE, per germline. Trimming cost V 0 bases and J 6 bases, with 19 bases left between them. The CDR3 coding sequence is TGTGCCAGCAGCGTAGGACCCCAGGGGAGGGATATCGAGCAGTACTTC. The encoded protein is CASSVGPQGRDIEQYF.

V gene TRBV15 combines with J gene TRBJ1-5; D remains ambiguous. Trimming shortened V by 8 bases and J by 2 bases, and 13 bases separated the two germline ends. Looked up from germline, CDR1 is LNHNV and CDR2 is YYDKDF (reference sequence). The CDR3 has 14 residues. Here the CDR3 DNA reads TGTGCCACCGAGGCCTCGGTGGGCAATCAGCCCCAGCATTTT. It specifies CATEASVGNQPQHF.

The chain carries TRBV6-5 and TRBJ2-3; TRBD2 aligns across 13 bases. The trim removed 5 bases at V and 1 base at J, leaving 0 bases unmatched. The germline CDR1 and CDR2 sequences are MNHEY and SVGAGI. The CDR3 extends over 15 amino acids. The CDR3 reads CASSGTSGGTDTQYF. The CDR3, as DNA: TGTGCCAGCAGTGGGACTAGCGGGGGCACAGATACGCAGTATTTT.

The CDR3 nucleotides are TGTGCCAGCAGTGATCAGGGATCAGCCTATGGCTACACCTTC. As protein: CASSDQGSAYGYTF. This chain joins TRBV2 and TRBJ1-2, with a weak D call TRBD1 (5 bases). Germline assignment: CDR1 SNHLY and CDR2 FYNNEI. CDR3 size: 14 residues. V dropped 3 bases and J dropped 4 bases, with 12 bases sitting between them.

The genes are TRBV9 and TRBJ2-3; D gene unclear. Germline values: CDR1 SGDLS, CDR2 YYNGEE. The V end lost 3 bases, the J end lost 2 bases, and 4 bases lay between the germline ends. The length of the CDR3 is 12 residues. In nucleotides, the CDR3 is TGTGCCAGCAGCGCCCACACAGATACGCAGTATTTT. Its translation: CASSAHTDTQYF.

The chain joins TRBV6-5 to TRBJ2-7; 9 bases agree with TRBD1. Per germline, CDR1 MNHEY and CDR2 SVGAGI. The CDR3 is made up of 16 amino acids. V trimming: 4 bases; J trimming: 4 bases; junction bases outside the gene matches: 11. The CDR3 DNA reads as TGTGCCAGCAGTTTCATACAGGGGGCTGGATTTTACGAGCAGTACTTC. This gives the protein CASSFIQGAGFYEQYF.

This sequence joins TRBV4-3 and TRBJ2-3; no clear D. V was shortened by 4 bases and J by 6 bases, with 11 bases between the two germline ends. This CDR3 is built from 13 residues. Germline V gene lookup returns CDR1 LGHNA and CDR2 YSLEER. CDR3: CASSPASEDTQYF. The CDR3 DNA sequence: TGCGCCAGCAGCCCAGCAAGCGAGGATACGCAGTATTTT.